The rows below give T cell receptor beta chains drawn from one sample of a study of beta chain features in type 1 diabetes. Assay: immunoSEQ multiplex PCR; the TCRdb copy retains only in-frame clones and omits some. The data hold hundreds of thousands of clones, with 9% to 10% observed a single time. The sequenced sample consisted of naive CD4+ T cells from blood. These receptors were collected from a woman younger than 35 in good health. CDR3s leave out the opening cysteine and the closing phenylalanine or tryptophan.

v_gene: TRBV7-2; CDR3aa: ASSTRQVHQPQH
v_gene: TRBV6-1; CDR3aa: ASRGTVNSPLH
v_gene: TRBV5-4; CDR3aa: ASSGRTSGPTREQY
v_gene: TRBV7-3; CDR3aa: ASSLNSGGNEQF
v_gene: TRBV5-8; CDR3aa: ASSFSRSSGNTIY
v_gene: TRBV30; CDR3aa: AWTYRGRGTEAF
v_gene: TRBV2; CDR3aa: ATKTGSSYEQY
v_gene: TRBV5-1; CDR3aa: ASSPTVLQETQY
v_gene: TRBV2; CDR3aa: ASSEETGRSPLH
v_gene: TRBV5-1; CDR3aa: ASSLERGHTNDYGYT
v_gene: TRBV6-4; CDR3aa: ASFSGRDNEQF
v_gene: TRBV30; CDR3aa: AWSLSPEQY
v_gene: TRBV7-9; CDR3aa: ASSSDRITGELF
v_gene: TRBV2; CDR3aa: ASSDWTGRTEAF
v_gene: TRBV30; CDR3aa: AWSWARGNQPQH
v_gene: TRBV30; CDR3aa: ALTTEVNEKLF
v_gene: TRBV2; CDR3aa: ASSITAETQY
v_gene: TRBV18; CDR3aa: ASSPQGGDAYGYT
v_gene: TRBV2; CDR3aa: ASSRGGEGEQY
v_gene: TRBV27; CDR3aa: ASSSLRDSDSLRETQY
v_gene: TRBV30; CDR3aa: AWSFTDTSGANVLT
v_gene: TRBV2; CDR3aa: ASTGGFYNEQF
v_gene: TRBV7-8; CDR3aa: ASSRETGRNNYGYT
v_gene: TRBV5-1; CDR3aa: ASSLNWGTGEKLF
v_gene: TRBV7-9; CDR3aa: ASSFRDRGITDTQY
v_gene: TRBV9; CDR3aa: ASRGQREGSSYNEQF
v_gene: TRBV9; CDR3aa: ASSVPAGDQNTEAF
v_gene: TRBV5-1; CDR3aa: ASSLLLAGGAETQY
v_gene: TRBV10-3; CDR3aa: AISQLAGASSGANVLT
v_gene: TRBV29-1; CDR3aa: SVEDNSYTEAF
v_gene: TRBV7-9; CDR3aa: ASSFGQDTEAF
v_gene: TRBV6-1; CDR3aa: ASSEVSGAEQY
v_gene: TRBV5-1; CDR3aa: ASSPTTVNTEAF
v_gene: TRBV27; CDR3aa: ASSFGGANTEAF
v_gene: TRBV9; CDR3aa: ASSMPGRGGYT
v_gene: TRBV5-6; CDR3aa: ASSFLDRVDTDTQY
v_gene: TRBV7-2; CDR3aa: ASSSGQNTEAF
v_gene: TRBV6-5; CDR3aa: ASRLTGSTEAF
v_gene: TRBV6-4; CDR3aa: ASSEESNTEAF
v_gene: TRBV4-1; CDR3aa: ASSRPAGQGSYEQY
v_gene: TRBV6-1; CDR3aa: ASRLTELNTEAF
v_gene: TRBV5-1; CDR3aa: ASSHSGGEHQPQH
v_gene: TRBV30; CDR3aa: AWTKTGGEETQY
v_gene: TRBV30; CDR3aa: ASHGLAGGHWF
v_gene: TRBV7-8; CDR3aa: ASSRDRVSNKEAF
v_gene: TRBV18; CDR3aa: ASSPTGRGHNEQF
v_gene: TRBV5-4; CDR3aa: ASSPKDRGTGNTIY
v_gene: TRBV6-6; CDR3aa: ASKAGPYEQY
v_gene: TRBV9; CDR3aa: ASSSSGGTSTDTQY
v_gene: TRBV9; CDR3aa: ASSPRPLTATTGADTQY
v_gene: TRBV7-8; CDR3aa: ASRPRGRGANSNQPQH